This T cell receptor beta chain was documented in a study of T cell clones after liver transplantation. Study at large: A pre-transplant mixed lymphocyte reaction with TCRbeta sequencing defined graft-donor-reactive clones followed in post-transplant blood. Tolerant meant at least one year fully off immunosuppression without liver enzymes above twice normal. Three of eight recipients were HCV-positive; others had non-autoimmune, non-viral indications. Study-level results: In 5 of 8 subjects, circulating graft-donor-reactive CD4 TCRbeta sequences fell significantly after transplant.

As regards this clone: Its antigen remains unidentified.

Trimming removed 1 base from V and 7 bases from J, with 13 bases in between. The CDR3 runs to 15 residues. Germline-derived CDR1 and CDR2 are SEHNR and FQNEAQ (reference sequence). The method was immunoSEQ multiplex PCR; TCRdb's version includes in-frame clones alone and lacks a portion of them. The repertoire consists of about 80,000 clones, with roughly 80% occurring once and the leading ten covering under 0.6%. The sample consisted of CD4+ T cells from blood, taken about 46 months after liver transplant. The origin of this receptor is a human patient who received a liver transplant. A subset of T cells may come from the graft donor. This sequence joins TRBV7-9 and TRBJ1-4; perhaps TRBD1 as D (5 bases). The CDR3 DNA reads TGTGCCAGCAGCTTAGTGGAGGGGAGGACTGAAAAACTGTTTTTT. Amino acid sequence: CASSLVEGRTEKLFF.